The clone carrying this T cell receptor (beta chain) was picked up a small number of times. Next came a second PCR, run for about 6 to 12 cycles, which used a sample-barcoded 5' primer along with a J-beta primer mix. TCRdb re-analysed the 5' RACE reads in MiXCR, keeping a single row per CDR3 protein. The sample consists of 650,000 to 1,000,000 distinct CDR3 sequences, roughly 35% of them appearing once. The data belong to a study of blood T cells in healthy people across ages. The CDR3 extends over 13 amino acids. The germline V gene has CDR1 SQVTM and CDR2 ANQGSEA. V was clipped by 4 bases and J by 3 bases, with 10 bases between them.

The TCR originated in a young man in good health. The sequenced sample was blood. The chain joins TRBV29-1 to TRBJ1-5; unclear D gene. The CDR3 spells CSVVVSYNQPQHF. The CDR3 DNA follows: TGCAGCGTTGTTGTCAGTTACAATCAGCCCCAGCATTTT.